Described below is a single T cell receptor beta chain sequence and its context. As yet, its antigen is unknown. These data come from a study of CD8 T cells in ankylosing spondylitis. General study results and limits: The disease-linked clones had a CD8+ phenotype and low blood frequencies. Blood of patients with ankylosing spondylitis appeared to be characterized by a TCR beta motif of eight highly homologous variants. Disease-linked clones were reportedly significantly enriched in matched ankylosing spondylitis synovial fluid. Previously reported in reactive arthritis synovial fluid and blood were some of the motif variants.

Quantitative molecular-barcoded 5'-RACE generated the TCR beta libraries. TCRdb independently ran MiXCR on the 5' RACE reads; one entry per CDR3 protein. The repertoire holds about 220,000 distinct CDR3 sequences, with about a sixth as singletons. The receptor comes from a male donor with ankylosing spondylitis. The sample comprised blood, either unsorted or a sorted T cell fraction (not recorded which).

CDR3: CASSQDSGTLYEQYF. The CDR3 DNA is TGCGCCAGCAGCCAAGATAGCGGGACACTTTACGAGCAGTACTTC. This chain joins TRBV4-1 and TRBJ2-7; TRBD2 matches at 8 bases. The CDR3 totals 15 residues. V was clipped by 0 bases and J by 4 bases; unmatched bases: 5. Germline CDR1 MGHRA, CDR2 YSYEKL.